This T cell receptor (beta chain) was identified in a study of CD8 T cell repertoires and HIV-1 epitope variants. Study at large: Controls included no peptide, Ebola AY9 epitope, and a CMV, EBV, flu pool. Study-level findings and limits: Beta chains alone show antigen proliferation, not cytokine profile or function.

Data came from immunoSEQ multiplex PCR; TCRdb stores just in-frame clones and leaves some out. The top ten hold 45% to 50% of the sample, which has some 4,400 clones, approximately 70% seen once. This clone came up once. Its cognate antigen is unknown. Sequences were obtained from cultured CD8+ T cells derived from PBMCs. The receptor's source is a male donor with HIV.

CDR3 nucleotides: TGTGCCAGCAGTAAGACAGGATTCAATGAGCAGTTCTTC. It encodes CASSKTGFNEQFF. This chain joins TRBV6-5 and TRBJ2-1, with D perhaps matching TRBD1 (6 bases). V was pared by 5 bases and J by 6 bases, with 11 bases between. The CDR3 has 13 amino acids. The V gene's germline CDR1 is MNHEY and CDR2 SVGAGI.